These 23 T cell receptor beta chains share one sample of origin, sequenced in a study of cytomegalovirus exposure and HLA in healthy donors. Both 60 Vbeta primers and 13 Jbeta primers went into the PCR. The data were produced by immunoSEQ multiplex PCR, yet TCRdb's version contains in-frame clones alone and is incomplete. This sample has about 110,000 clones, with 81% found just once. The sequenced material came from PBMCs. Receptors were obtained from a woman in her twenties or thirties in good health and CMV-seronegative.

This clone was picked up a small number of times. The V and J genes are TRBV7-6 and TRBJ2-5; a weak D match, TRBD2 (6 bases). Germline lookup yields CDR1 SGHVS and CDR2 FNYEAQ. This CDR3 has 16 residues. Trimming pared 1 base from V and 4 bases from J, leaving 16 bases between. CDR3 sequence: CASSLERAGPLETQYF. The DNA of the CDR3 is TGTGCCAGCAGCTTAGAGCGAGCGGGCCCACTAGAGACCCAGTACTTC.

V and J are TRBV19 and TRBJ2-7; D may be TRBD2 (6 bases). Trimming took off 0 bases at V and 3 bases at J, with 12 bases between the two ends. The germline gives CDR1 LNHDA, CDR2 SQIVND (reference sequence). The CDR3 is 15 residues long. Written as DNA, the CDR3 is TGTGCCAGTAGTATAGAAGCGGGCGCGGGCTACGAGCAGTACTTC. It yields the protein CASSIEAGAGYEQYF.

This clone was observed a handful of times. The genes are TRBV13 and TRBJ1-1; a possible D gene is TRBD1 (5 bases). The germline V and J ends were trimmed by 8 bases and 5 bases, with 15 bases remaining between them. The CDR3 totals 13 residues. The germline V gene encodes CDR1 PRHDT and CDR2 FYEKMQ (reference sequence). CDR3 in amino acids: CASCGGRGTEAFF. CDR3 sequence (DNA): TGTGCCAGCTGCGGGGGAAGAGGGACTGAAGCTTTCTTT.

The CDR3 nucleotides read TGTGCCAGCAGCCAAGAGCTTGGGGGGGGTAGTTCACCCCTCCACTTT. Amino acid sequence: CASSQELGGGSSPLHF. The chain has TRBV14 and TRBJ1-6; D perhaps matches TRBD1 (5 bases). Germline V gene lookup returns CDR1 SGHDN and CDR2 FVKESK. Between the trimmed V and J ends, which lost 0 bases and 9 bases, there was a span of 15 bases. This CDR3 is 16 amino acids long.

This sequence joins TRBV4-1 and TRBJ1-5, with D unclear. CDR1 and CDR2 (germline): MGHRA, YSYEKL. The CDR3 covers 13 residues. The germline V and J ends were trimmed by 4 bases and 5 bases, with 9 bases remaining between them. The CDR3 DNA sequence: TGCGCCAGCAGCCGGGCCCAGGATCAGCCCCAGCATTTT. Translated: CASSRAQDQPQHF.

This clone was detected only a few times. For the CDR3, the DNA is TGTGCCAGCAGCTTGGTGGTTACAGGGAGAGATGGCTACACCTTC. It codes for CASSLVVTGRDGYTF. This chain joins TRBV5-6 and TRBJ1-2; tentatively, D is TRBD1 (6 bases). Trimming stripped 0 bases from V and 6 bases from J, with 15 bases between. The germline V gene encodes CDR1 SGHDT and CDR2 YYEEEE. The CDR3 length is 15 residues.

V usage is TRBV28 and J usage is TRBJ2-7, with D possibly being TRBD2 (5 bases). The CDR3 has 15 amino acids. V gave up 2 bases and J gave up 4 bases, with 15 bases separating them. Germline V gives CDR1 MDHEN, CDR2 SYDVKM. The CDR3 loop reads CASSLNSGSRYEQYF. Written as DNA, the CDR3 is TGTGCCAGCAGTTTAAATAGTGGGAGTAGGTACGAGCAGTACTTC.

As concerns this clone: The junction does not match germline at one end; this may be a read error. The chain employs TRBV7-7 and TRBJ1-1, with TRBD1 matching over 7 bases. The CDR3 is made up of 13 amino acids. CDR1 SSHAT and CDR2 FNYEAQ come from the germline V gene (reference sequence). CDR3 DNA: TGTGCTAGCAGCATCGCGACAGGGACTGAAGCTTTCTTT. Amino acids: CASSIATGTEAFF.

This sequence joins TRBV19 and TRBJ2-1, with 7 bases identical to TRBD1. Germline CDR1 LNHDA, CDR2 SQIVND (reference sequence). The CDR3 has 15 residues. V shed 3 bases and J 8 bases; nucleotides not matched to a gene: 10. The CDR3 DNA follows: TGTGCCAGTAGTATCGGACAGGTCGCGGTGGATGAGCAGTTCTTC. Its translation: CASSIGQVAVDEQFF.

The chain couples TRBV19 to TRBJ2-3; D may be TRBD1 (5 bases). From germline, CDR1 is LNHDA and CDR2 SQIVND (reference sequence). Trimming took off 2 bases at V and 1 base at J, with 10 bases between the two ends. CDR3 length equals 15 residues. The CDR3 protein is CASSIRQGGTDTQYF. CDR3 in DNA: TGTGCCAGTAGTATAAGGCAGGGCGGCACAGATACGCAGTATTTT.

The rearrangement links TRBV6-1 to TRBJ2-3, with 7 nucleotides matching TRBD1. The length of the CDR3 is 15 residues. Germline-derived CDR1 and CDR2 are MNHNS and SASEGT. V lost 6 bases and J lost 2; bases outside the gene matches: 8. CDR3 coding DNA: TGTGCCAGCAGCCGAGGGGGACAGCTCACAGATACGCAGTATTTT. It codes for CASSRGGQLTDTQYF.

J is TRBJ1-5 and V is TRBV6-5; TRBD1 might be the D (6 bases). The germline V gene encodes CDR1 MNHEY and CDR2 SVGAGI. With 5 bases removed from V and 2 bases from J, the gap between germline ends came to 10 bases. The length of the CDR3 is 14 residues. CDR3 in DNA: TGTGCCAGCAGTACGGCAGGGGGCAATCAGCCCCAGCATTTT. Its translation is CASSTAGGNQPQHF.

The V call is TRBV2, the J call TRBJ2-2; D not certain. V was clipped by 3 bases and J by 1 base, with 6 bases between them. CDR1 is SNHLY and CDR2 is FYNNEI in the germline V gene. The CDR3 spans 14 residues. Here the CDR3 DNA reads TGTGCCAGCAGTGATGGCAGGAACACCGGGGAGCTGTTTTTT. Amino acid sequence: CASSDGRNTGELFF.

This chain connects TRBV5-1 to TRBJ2-3; 14 nucleotides align to TRBD2. Trimming at V came to 4 bases and at J to 3 bases, leaving 4 bases not matched to a gene. The germline CDR1 and CDR2 sequences are SGHRS and YFSETQ. This CDR3 spans 16 amino acids. In nucleotides, the CDR3 is TGCGCCAGCAGCACCAGACTAGCGGGAGGGACAGATACGCAGTATTTT. This encodes CASSTRLAGGTDTQYF.

The V and J genes are TRBV28 and TRBJ1-6; D is unclear. The ends were cut back, 6 bases at V and 13 bases at J, with 13 bases in the middle. CDR3 length equals 12 residues. Germline V gene lookup returns CDR1 MDHEN and CDR2 SYDVKM. The CDR3 nucleotides are TGTGCCAGCAGCTCTCCGAATCGGCCCCTCCACTTT. The encoded protein is CASSSPNRPLHF. Supplemented by reference TRBV28 and TRBJ1-6, the full variable domain reads DVKVTQSSRYLVKRTGEKVFLECVQDMDHENMFWYRQDPGLGLRLIYFSYDVKMKEKGDIPEGYSVSREKKERFSLILESASTNQTSMYLCASSSPNRPLHFGNGTRLTVT.

V is TRBV7-3 and J is TRBJ1-1, with no clear D. CDR3 length: 13 amino acids. Trimming left V 3 bases short and J 1 base short, with 6 bases between. Germline-derived CDR1 and CDR2 are SGHTA and FQGTGA. This CDR3 reads CASSFEPNTEAFF. DNA for the CDR3: TGTGCCAGCAGCTTTGAGCCGAACACTGAAGCTTTCTTT.

The genes are TRBV4-1 and TRBJ2-3; 7 nucleotides agree with TRBD2. Germline values: CDR1 MGHRA, CDR2 YSYEKL. The CDR3 is made up of 13 amino acids. V was clipped by 3 bases and J by 6 bases; unmatched bases: 3. The CDR3 loop is CASSHPGGDTQYF. The CDR3 nucleotides read TGCGCCAGCAGCCATCCCGGGGGGGATACGCAGTATTTT.

The chain links TRBV29-1 to TRBJ1-2; D is undetermined. The CDR3 is made up of 14 amino acids. Germline V gene lookup returns CDR1 SQVTM and CDR2 ANQGSEA. V was pared by 1 base and J by 1 base, with 10 bases between. The DNA for the CDR3 is TGCAGCGTTGAAGGAGGAATTCTTAACTATGGCTACACCTTC. It is translated as CSVEGGILNYGYTF.

V and J are TRBV2 and TRBJ1-2; D gene unclear. The germline gives CDR1 SNHLY, CDR2 FYNNEI. There are 15 residues in the CDR3. The V end lost 2 bases, the J end lost 14 bases, and 24 bases lay between the germline ends. This CDR3 reads CASSESPPLAAGRTF. CDR3 DNA: TGTGCCAGCAGTGAAAGTCCCCCATTGGCGGCCGGTAGGACCTTC.

The chain is built from TRBV18 and TRBJ2-5, with 11 bases fitting TRBD2. CDR1 is KGHSH and CDR2 is LQKENI in the germline V gene. The CDR3 covers 14 residues. Losses at the gene ends were 6 bases for V and 5 bases for J; bases not matched to a gene: 5. The CDR3 reads CASSELAGEETQYF. The DNA for the CDR3 is TGTGCCAGCTCTGAACTAGCGGGAGAGGAGACCCAGTACTTC.

The chain recombines TRBV28 with TRBJ2-3, with D perhaps TRBD1 (5 bases). This CDR3 is 15 amino acids long. CDR1 and CDR2 (germline): MDHEN, SYDVKM. V shed 6 bases and J shed 0 bases, with 13 bases lying between them. This chain's CDR3 is CASSFRQYSTDTQYF. The CDR3 bases are TGTGCCAGCAGCTTCCGACAGTACAGCACAGATACGCAGTATTTT.

The V gene is TRBV19, the J gene TRBJ2-7; 7 nucleotides match TRBD2. Unmatched junction bases numbered 13, after V lost 11 bases and J lost 6 bases. The germline CDR1 and CDR2 sequences are LNHDA and SQIVND (reference sequence). This CDR3 spans 13 amino acids. The CDR3 nucleotides read TGTGCCTCTTCAGGGTCGGGGGGAAGCGAGCAGTACTTC. Translation gives CASSGSGGSEQYF.

The genes are TRBV27 and TRBJ2-1, with 8 bases matching TRBD1. Germline loops: CDR1 MNHEY, CDR2 SMNVEV (reference sequence). CDR3 length: 15 residues. V lost 0 bases, J lost 3 bases, and 1 base stayed unmatched. The CDR3 nucleotides read TGTGCCAGCAGTTTATCCGGGACAGGCTACAATGAGCAGTTCTTC. Protein sequence: CASSLSGTGYNEQFF.